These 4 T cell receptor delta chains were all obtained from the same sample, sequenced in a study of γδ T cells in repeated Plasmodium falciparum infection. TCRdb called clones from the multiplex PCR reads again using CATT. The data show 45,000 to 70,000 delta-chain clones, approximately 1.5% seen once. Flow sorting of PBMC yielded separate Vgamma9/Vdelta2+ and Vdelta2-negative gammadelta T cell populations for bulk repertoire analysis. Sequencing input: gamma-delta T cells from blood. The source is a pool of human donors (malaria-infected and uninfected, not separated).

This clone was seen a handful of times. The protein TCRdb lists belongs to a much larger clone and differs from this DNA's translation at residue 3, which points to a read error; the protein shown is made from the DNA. The DNA of the CDR3 is TGTGCTCCTGGGGACCCCGTGCCTTCCTGCGGTGGGTACACCGATAAACTCATCTTT. This gives the protein CAPGDPVPSCGGYTDKLIF. V usage is TRDV1 and J usage is TRDJ1, with D perhaps matching TRDD2 (7 bases). The CDR3 extends over 19 amino acids. Germline lookup yields CDR1 TSWWSYY and CDR2 QGS.

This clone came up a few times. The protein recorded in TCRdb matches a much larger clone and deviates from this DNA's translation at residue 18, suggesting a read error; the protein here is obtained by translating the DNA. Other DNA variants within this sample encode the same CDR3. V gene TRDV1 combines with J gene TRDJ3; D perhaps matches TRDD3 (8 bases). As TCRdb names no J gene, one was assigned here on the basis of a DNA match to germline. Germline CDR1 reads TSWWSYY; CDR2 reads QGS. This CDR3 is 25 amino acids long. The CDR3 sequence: CALGDPIFLQGDNRADSRDTRQMFF. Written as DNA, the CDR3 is TGTGCTCTTGGGGATCCAATTTTCCTACAGGGGGATAACCGTGCGGACTCCCGGGACACCCGACAGATGTTTTTC.

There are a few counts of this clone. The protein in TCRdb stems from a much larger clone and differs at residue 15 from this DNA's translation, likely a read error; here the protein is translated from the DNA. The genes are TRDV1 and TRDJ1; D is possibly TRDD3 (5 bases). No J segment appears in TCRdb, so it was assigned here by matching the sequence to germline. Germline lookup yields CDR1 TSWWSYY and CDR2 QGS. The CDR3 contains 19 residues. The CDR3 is CALGEPLVLGELNTGKLIF. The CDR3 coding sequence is TGTGCTCTTGGGGAACCCCTCGTCTTAGGGGAACTCAACACCGGTAAACTCATCTTT.

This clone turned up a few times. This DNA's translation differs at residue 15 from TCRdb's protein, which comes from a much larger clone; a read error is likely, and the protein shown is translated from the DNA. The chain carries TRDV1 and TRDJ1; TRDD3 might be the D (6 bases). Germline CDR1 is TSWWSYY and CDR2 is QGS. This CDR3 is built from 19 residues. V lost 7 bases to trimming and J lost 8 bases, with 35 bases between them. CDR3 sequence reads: CALVELPRLGLLNYQKLIF. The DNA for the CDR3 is TGTGCTCTTGTGGAGCTGCCGAGGCTGGGGTTACTAAACTACCAGAAACTCATCTTT.